This entry is about one T cell receptor (beta chain). The antigen is undetermined. Here immunoSEQ multiplex PCR was the method, and the copy in TCRdb shows in-frame clones only, minus some. This sample carries 90,000 or so clones, approximately 86% of them seen once, and the ten largest clones take around 6%. This sample is drawn from a study of identifying expanded T cells in peripheral blood. Points from the study as a whole: Technical replicates showed about 1.2 changed clones; two weeks around 15; four weeks 19.

CDR3 length: 14 residues. The V and J ends lost 0 bases and 1 base respectively, with 7 bases between them. Germline assignment: CDR1 SGHRS and CDR2 YFSETQ. During the collection period, no donor immune events like infections were recorded. This chain uses TRBV5-1 with TRBJ1-2, with a tentative D call TRBD1 (5 bases). The receptor was derived from a person between 18 and 75 years old in good health. Sequenced sample: blood. DNA of the CDR3: TGCGCCAGCAGCTTGGGGGGGAGTAACTATGGCTACACCTTC. It encodes CASSLGGSNYGYTF.